This T cell receptor beta chain was recovered during a study of cytomegalovirus exposure and HLA in healthy donors. Notes on the study in general: 87-base-pair reads could not separate some V segments, including TRBV6-2 and TRBV6-3. On later analysis, the bulk of CMV-associated TCR beta chains appeared to be HLA-restricted.

Per germline, CDR1 GTSNPN and CDR2 SVGIG (reference sequence). CDR3 length: 15 amino acids. With V trimmed by 3 bases and J by 0 bases, 6 bases remained unmatched. A remark on this clone: Its antigen is unidentified.

The PCR ran on 60 Vbeta and 13 Jbeta primers. The data were produced by immunoSEQ multiplex PCR, yet TCRdb's version contains in-frame clones alone and is incomplete. Among about 200,000 clones, around 86% were seen once, and the ten largest hold more than 1.5%. The sequencing input was PBMCs. The sequence was obtained from a woman under 30 in good health and CMV-seronegative. The V call is TRBV30, the J call TRBJ2-3; 7 bases are a match to TRBD1. The CDR3 loop reads CAWSKGGRSTDTQYF. CDR3 DNA: TGTGCCTGGAGCAAAGGGGGCCGGAGCACAGATACGCAGTATTTT.